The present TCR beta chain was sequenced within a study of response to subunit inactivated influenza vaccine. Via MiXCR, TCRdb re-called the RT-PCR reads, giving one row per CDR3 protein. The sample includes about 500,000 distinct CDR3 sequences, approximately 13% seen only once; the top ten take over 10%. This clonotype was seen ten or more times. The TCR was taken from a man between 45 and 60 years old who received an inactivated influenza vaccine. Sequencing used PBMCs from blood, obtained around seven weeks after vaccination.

The CDR3 region is CASNQGAEAFF. The CDR3, as DNA: TGTGCCAGCAACCAGGGGGCTGAAGCTTTCTTT. The gene calls are TRBV5-6 and TRBJ1-1; 7 bases are shared with TRBD1. The CDR3 is 11 residues long. The germline gives CDR1 SGHDT, CDR2 YYEEEE. With V trimmed by 6 bases and J by 6 bases, 2 bases remained unmatched.